Listed here is a single TCR beta chain. Its antigen is as yet unknown. This table comes from immunoSEQ multiplex PCR, and its TCRdb copy is limited to in-frame clones, with some not included. This table has 140,000 to 150,000 clones, around 90% appearing once. The sample originates from a study of T cell responses to AZD1222 COVID-19 vaccine. Across the whole study: Timing groups of about 4 and about 12 weeks for second doses were pooled.

Findings of the study overall: Females outnumbered males among donors, who were mostly white British; clonal diversity was possibly underestimated. Sampled repertoires all dated from after the peak T cell response. CD4 TCRs linked to vaccination spanned spike, dominating at 160-218 and 743-854.

The CDR3 is 13 amino acids. V lost 4 bases to trimming and J lost 8 bases; unmatched junction nucleotides: 8. CDR1 and CDR2 from the germline V gene are SGHRS and YFSETQ. The clonotype was recovered from an adult in good health. This rearrangement joins TRBV5-1 to TRBJ1-2; TRBD1 aligns across 7 bases. Sequencing was performed on peripheral blood, taken on day 0 of AZD1222 vaccination. The CDR3 here is CASSQTGRKGYTF. For the CDR3, the DNA is TGCGCCAGCAGCCAGACAGGGAGGAAGGGCTACACCTTC.